The sequence of this T cell receptor (beta chain) was determined in a study of CD8 T cells in ankylosing spondylitis. Study-wide findings and caveats: Both synovial fluid and blood in reactive arthritis had previously been reported to carry some motif variants. Disease-linked clones bore a CD8+ phenotype, appearing relatively rarely in peripheral blood. Characteristic of ankylosing spondylitis blood, it appeared, was a TCR beta motif comprising several highly homologous variants. Within matched ankylosing spondylitis synovial fluid, disease-linked clones were reportedly significantly enriched.

As for this clonotype: The antigen remains undetermined.

V dropped 3 bases and J dropped 0 bases, with 15 bases sitting between them. Germline CDR1 and CDR2: KGHSH and LQKENI. CDR3 size: 17 residues. Quantitative 5'-RACE with molecular barcodes generated TCR beta libraries. TCRdb processed the 5' RACE reads anew with MiXCR; each CDR3 protein has one entry. The sample lists about 700,000 distinct CDR3 sequences, roughly 19% occurring once. This sequence was found in a male donor with ankylosing spondylitis. The specimen sequenced was blood, either unsorted or a sorted T cell fraction (not recorded which). The chain carries TRBV18 and TRBJ2-1; maybe TRBD2 (6 bases). The CDR3, as DNA: TGTGCCAGCTCACCGTTAGCGGCCGCGAGCTCCTACAATGAGCAGTTCTTC. Translation gives CASSPLAAASSYNEQFF.